This TCR beta chain was documented in a study of cytomegalovirus exposure and HLA in healthy donors. The PCR was carried out with 60 Vbeta primers and 13 Jbeta primers. Produced via immunoSEQ multiplex PCR; TCRdb's table is partial and in-frame only. The sample includes more than 110,000 clones, about three quarters of them seen just once. The CDR3 length is 14 residues. Germline V lookup: CDR1 LNHDA, CDR2 SQIVND (reference sequence). V lost 7 bases, J lost 7 bases, and 7 bases stayed unmatched. The TCR originated in a woman in her 40s in good health and CMV-seronegative. The sequencing input was PBMCs. The chain joins TRBV19 to TRBJ1-6; TRBD1 matches at 7 bases. CDR3 bases: TGTGCCAGTACGCCCACAGGGGCGAATTCACCCCTCCACTTT. Its translation: CASTPTGANSPLHF.